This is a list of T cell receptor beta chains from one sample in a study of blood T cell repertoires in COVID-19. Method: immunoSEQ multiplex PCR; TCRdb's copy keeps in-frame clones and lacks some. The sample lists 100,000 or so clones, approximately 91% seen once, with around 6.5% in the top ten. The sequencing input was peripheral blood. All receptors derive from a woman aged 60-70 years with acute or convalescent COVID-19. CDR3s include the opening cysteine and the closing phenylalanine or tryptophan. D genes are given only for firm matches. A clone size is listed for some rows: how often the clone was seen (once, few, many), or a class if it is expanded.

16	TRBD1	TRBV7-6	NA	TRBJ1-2	CASSDVTGATDYGYTF	TGTGCCAGCAGCGACGTCACAGGGGCAACGGACTATGGCTACACCTTC
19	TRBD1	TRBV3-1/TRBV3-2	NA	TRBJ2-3	CASSQPLFGDRGGTDTQYF	TGTGCCAGCAGCCAACCCCTGTTTGGAGACAGGGGGGGCACAGATACGCAGTATTTT
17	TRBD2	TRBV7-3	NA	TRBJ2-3	CASSASGLAGALDTQYF	TGTGCCAGCAGCGCATCAGGACTAGCGGGAGCATTAGATACGCAGTATTTT
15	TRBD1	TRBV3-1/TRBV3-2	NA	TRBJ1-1	CASSHLGQGHREAFF	TGTGCCAGCAGCCATCTGGGACAGGGTCACAGGGAAGCTTTCTTT
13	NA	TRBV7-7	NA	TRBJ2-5	CASSPGIQETQYF	TGTGCTAGCAGCCCCGGGATCCAAGAGACCCAGTACTTC
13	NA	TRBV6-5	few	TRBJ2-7	CASRPITSREQYF	TGTGCCAGCAGGCCGATAACTAGCCGGGAGCAGTACTTC
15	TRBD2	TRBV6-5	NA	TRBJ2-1	CASRDSGGVSLPQFF	TGTGCCAGCAGGGACTCGGGAGGGGTCTCATTACCACAGTTCTTC
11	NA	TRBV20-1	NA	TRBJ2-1	CSATGLSEQFF	TGCAGTGCTACGGGACTGTCGGAGCAGTTCTTC
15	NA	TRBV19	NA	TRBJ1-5	CASRSEGAGFQPQHF	TGTGCCAGTAGGTCCGAGGGAGCGGGGTTTCAGCCCCAGCATTTT
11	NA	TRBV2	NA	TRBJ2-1	CASSRLDEQFF	TGTGCCAGCAGTCGCCTAGATGAGCAGTTCTTC
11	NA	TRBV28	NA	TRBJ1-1	CATDNTGSAFF	TGTGCCACCGATAATACAGGGTCGGCTTTCTTT
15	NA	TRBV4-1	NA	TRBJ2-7	CASSQDQVASYEQYF	TGCGCCAGCAGCCAAGACCAGGTCGCCTCCTACGAGCAGTACTTC
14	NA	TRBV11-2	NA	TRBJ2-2	CASSPPTYTGELFF	TGTGCCAGCAGCCCTCCGACATACACCGGGGAGCTGTTTTTT
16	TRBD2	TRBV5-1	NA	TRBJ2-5	CASSLRTSGSGETQYF	TGCGCCAGCAGCTTGAGGACTAGCGGGAGCGGCGAGACCCAGTACTTC
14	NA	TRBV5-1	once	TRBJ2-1	CASSLGPSEDEQFF	TGCGCCAGCAGCTTGGGCCCTAGCGAGGATGAGCAGTTCTTC
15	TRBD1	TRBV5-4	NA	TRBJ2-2	CASSLEGQGSGELFF	TGTGCCAGCAGCCTGGAGGGACAGGGATCCGGGGAGCTGTTTTTT
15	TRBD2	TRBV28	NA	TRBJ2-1	CASSSLAGLRNEQFF	TGTGCCAGCAGTTCACTAGCGGGACTCAGGAATGAGCAGTTCTTC
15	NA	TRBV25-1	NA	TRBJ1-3	CASSGRGARGNTIYF	TGTGCCAGCAGTGGGAGGGGCGCGAGGGGAAACACCATATATTTT